This TCR beta chain is drawn from a study of CD8+ T cells in alopecia areata. Whole-study context: Tofacitinib continued for 6 to 18 months and was then withheld for 6 months.

The CDR3 has 14 amino acids. Between the trimmed V and J ends, which lost 4 bases and 5 bases, there was a span of 9 bases. CDR1 and CDR2 from the germline V gene are KGHSH and LQKENI. With respect to this clone: Its antigen is unknown.

General study points: Normal scalp showed lower clonality than lesional scalp, especially alopecia totalis/universalis.

As the sequencing template, cDNA was produced by extracting RNA and reverse transcribing it. The method was immunoSEQ multiplex PCR; TCRdb's version includes in-frame clones alone and lacks a portion of them. The data hold 250,000 or so clones, with 67% observed a single time. The V and J genes are TRBV18 and TRBJ1-6, with D uncertain. The source of this sequence is a human donor with alopecia areata. Here the sequenced sample was CD4+ T cells sorted from blood, taken at week 0. Here the CDR3 reads CASSRSGNNSPLHF. DNA for the CDR3: TGTGCCAGCTCACGGTCGGGGAATAATTCACCCCTCCACTTT.